The 14 T cell receptor beta chains reported below all come from one sample, sequenced in a study of blood T cell repertoires in COVID-19. Sequencing was performed with immunoSEQ multiplex PCR; in TCRdb, only in-frame clones are kept and a portion is missing. Of around 140,000 clones in the sample, 87% were seen once. Sequencing input: peripheral blood. The source of these receptors is a woman in her 50s with active or convalescent COVID-19.

The V and J genes are TRBV11-2 and TRBJ2-1, with no clear D. Deletions cut 4 bases from V and 1 base from J, with 11 bases between. From germline, CDR1 is SGHAT and CDR2 FQNNGV. The CDR3 extends over 15 amino acids. The CDR3 region has the DNA TGTGCCAGCAGCTACGTGCACAGTTCCTACAATGAGCAGTTCTTC. Translation gives CASSYVHSSYNEQFF.

The V and J genes are TRBV18 and TRBJ1-4, with D uncertain. The V end lost 2 bases, the J end lost 0 bases, and 4 bases lay between the germline ends. The CDR3 is 14 residues long. Germline V CDR1 and CDR2: KGHSH, LQKENI. The CDR3 reads CASSPGATNEKLFF. The CDR3 DNA sequence: TGTGCCAGCTCACCAGGAGCAACTAATGAAAAACTGTTTTTT.

This chain uses TRBV25-1 with TRBJ2-7; 13 nucleotides align to TRBD2. J gave up 4 bases and V 4 bases, and 7 bases lay outside the gene matches. This CDR3 spans 16 amino acids. The V gene's germline CDR1 is MGHDK and CDR2 SYGVNS. The CDR3: CASSAIGLAGEYEQYF. As DNA, the CDR3 is TGTGCCAGCAGTGCAATCGGACTAGCGGGAGAGTACGAGCAGTACTTC.

The chain uses TRBV29-1 and TRBJ2-7, with TRBD1 matching over 9 bases. This CDR3 has 14 amino acids. Trimming removed 6 bases from V and 5 bases from J; junction bases left unmatched: 11. CDR1 is SQVTM, CDR2 ANQGSEA, per germline. The CDR3 bases are TGCAGCGTGGGAACCGGGACAGGGCGCAACGAGCAGTACTTC. Its protein is CSVGTGTGRNEQYF.

This clone was seen a single time. This sequence joins TRBV7-9 and TRBJ1-2, with TRBD1 as a possible D gene (5 bases). Germline V CDR1 and CDR2: SEHNR, FQNEAQ (reference sequence). The CDR3 loop spans 12 amino acids. Trimming cost V 6 bases and J 6 bases, with 11 bases left between them. CDR3 amino acids: CASSHGGNGYTF. The CDR3 DNA is TGTGCCAGCAGTCACGGGGGGAATGGCTACACCTTC.

The chain employs TRBV5-1 and TRBJ1-2, with a weak D call TRBD1 (5 bases). Germline lookup yields CDR1 SGHRS and CDR2 YFSETQ. This CDR3 contains 15 residues. V gave up 0 bases and J gave up 4 bases, with 13 bases separating them. Here the CDR3 reads CASSLGEDTFYGYTF. The DNA for the CDR3 is TGCGCCAGCAGCTTGGGTGAGGACACCTTCTATGGCTACACCTTC.

This chain uses TRBV29-1 with TRBJ1-2; perhaps TRBD1 as D (5 bases). The CDR3 extends over 13 amino acids. Trimming removed 7 bases at V and 0 bases at J, with 12 bases between. Germline V CDR1 and CDR2: SQVTM, ANQGSEA. CDR3 sequence reads: CSAGTGTNYGYTF. DNA for the CDR3: TGCAGCGCGGGTACAGGAACTAACTATGGCTACACCTTC.

This clone was detected once. This chain connects TRBV6-6 to TRBJ1-6; D unresolved. V shed 6 bases and J shed 0 bases, with 12 bases lying between them. Germline loops: CDR1 MNHNY, CDR2 SVGAGI (reference sequence). CDR3 size: 16 residues. CDR3 sequence reads: CASRRSEGSYNSPLHF. The CDR3 nucleotides are TGTGCCAGCAGACGTTCGGAGGGCTCCTATAATTCACCCCTCCACTTT.

The chain employs TRBV19 and TRBJ1-4; D possibly corresponds to TRBD1 (5 bases). This CDR3 has 15 amino acids. Germline V gene data show CDR1 as LNHDA and CDR2 as SQIVND (reference sequence). The V gene lost 4 bases and the J gene lost 0 bases, with 9 bases spanning the gap. CDR3 in amino acids: CASSKGMSTNEKLFF. CDR3 DNA sequence: TGTGCCAGTAGTAAGGGGATGTCAACTAATGAAAAACTGTTTTTT.

The gene calls are TRBV5-4 and TRBJ1-2; TRBD1 matches at 7 bases. This CDR3 comprises 13 residues. Trimming at V came to 5 bases and at J to 7 bases, leaving 8 bases not matched to a gene. The germline CDR1 and CDR2 sequences are SGHNT and YYREEE (reference sequence). CDR3: CASSGTGDGGYTF. The CDR3 DNA follows: TGTGCCAGCAGTGGAACAGGGGACGGTGGCTACACCTTC.

The rearrangement joins TRBV15 to TRBJ2-7; possibly TRBD1 for D (6 bases). The V and J ends lost 1 base and 2 bases respectively, with 6 bases between them. The V gene's germline CDR1 is LNHNV and CDR2 YYDKDF (reference sequence). This CDR3 contains 13 residues. The CDR3 DNA is TGTGCCACCAGCAGAGGGGACACCTACGAGCAGTACTTC. It encodes CATSRGDTYEQYF.

This clone was seen only once. The rearrangement joins TRBV28 to TRBJ1-1; D is perhaps TRBD1 (6 bases). The CDR3 length is 16 residues. The V end was cut by 5 bases, the J end by 0 bases, with 16 bases between. From germline, CDR1 is MDHEN and CDR2 SYDVKM. The CDR3 DNA is TGTGCCAGCAGTCCCTCCGCTGGACAGCTGAACACTGAAGCTTTCTTT. This gives the protein CASSPSAGQLNTEAFF.

This clone has more than one count but fewer than ten. The rearrangement joins TRBV28 to TRBJ1-2; TRBD1 matches 8 bases. Germline V gene sequence: CDR1 MDHEN, CDR2 SYDVKM. The V segment lost 3 bases and the J segment 4 bases; nucleotides outside the gene matches: 7. CDR3 length equals 15 residues. The CDR3 spells CASSFSGGRGYGYTF. The CDR3, as DNA: TGTGCCAGCAGTTTTTCAGGGGGCAGGGGCTATGGCTACACCTTC.

V is TRBV5-1 and J is TRBJ1-2; D is possibly TRBD1 (6 bases). The CDR3 runs 15 residues. Germline CDR1 SGHRS, CDR2 YFSETQ. Trimming shortened V by 0 bases and J by 4 bases, and 13 bases separated the two germline ends. CDR3 residues: CASSLGGGNSYGYTF. The CDR3 DNA reads TGCGCCAGCAGCTTGGGAGGGGGAAATAGCTATGGCTACACCTTC.